Described below is a single T cell receptor (beta chain) sequence and its context. This specimen comes from a study of blood T cell repertoires in COVID-19. At the level of the study: COVID-19 samples, acute and convalescent, were from the United States, Italy and Spain. PBMCs, B-cell-depleted T cells, or T cells provided the cDNA or gDNA that made up the material.

Original processing notes: Amplification of reference gene primers provided the estimated nucleated cell counts. Method: immunoSEQ multiplex PCR; TCRdb's copy keeps in-frame clones and lacks some. The V and J calls and clone size come from that table; D and trimming were worked out from the DNA. The sample contains around 150,000 clones, 79% of which appear only once. Germline V lookup: CDR1 ENHRY, CDR2 SYGVKD. Trimming removed 3 bases from V and 5 bases from J; junction bases left unmatched: 8. There are 16 residues in the CDR3. The sequenced sample consisted of peripheral blood. This receptor was obtained from a man between 45 and 60 years old with active or convalescent COVID-19. This sequence joins TRBV10-3 and TRBJ2-1, with 9 nucleotides matching TRBD2. CDR3: CAISDQLSGRNNEQFF. Written as DNA, the CDR3 is TGTGCCATCAGTGATCAGCTAAGCGGGAGGAACAATGAGCAGTTCTTC.